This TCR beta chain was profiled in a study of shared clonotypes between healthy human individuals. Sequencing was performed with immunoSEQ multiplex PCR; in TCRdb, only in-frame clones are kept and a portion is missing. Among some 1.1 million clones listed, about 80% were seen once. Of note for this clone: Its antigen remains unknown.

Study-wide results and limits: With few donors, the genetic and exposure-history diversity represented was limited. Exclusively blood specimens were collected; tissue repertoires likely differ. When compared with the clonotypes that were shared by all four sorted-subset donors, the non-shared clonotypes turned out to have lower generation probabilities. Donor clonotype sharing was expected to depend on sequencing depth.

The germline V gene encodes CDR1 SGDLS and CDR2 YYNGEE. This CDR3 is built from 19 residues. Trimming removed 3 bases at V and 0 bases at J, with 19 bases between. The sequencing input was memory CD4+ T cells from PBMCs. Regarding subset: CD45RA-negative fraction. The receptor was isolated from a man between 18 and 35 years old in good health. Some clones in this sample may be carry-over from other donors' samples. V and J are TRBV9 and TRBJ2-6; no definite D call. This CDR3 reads CASSADRAGPSSGANVLTF. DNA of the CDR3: TGTGCCAGCAGCGCAGACCGGGCAGGACCCAGCTCTGGGGCCAACGTCCTGACTTTC.